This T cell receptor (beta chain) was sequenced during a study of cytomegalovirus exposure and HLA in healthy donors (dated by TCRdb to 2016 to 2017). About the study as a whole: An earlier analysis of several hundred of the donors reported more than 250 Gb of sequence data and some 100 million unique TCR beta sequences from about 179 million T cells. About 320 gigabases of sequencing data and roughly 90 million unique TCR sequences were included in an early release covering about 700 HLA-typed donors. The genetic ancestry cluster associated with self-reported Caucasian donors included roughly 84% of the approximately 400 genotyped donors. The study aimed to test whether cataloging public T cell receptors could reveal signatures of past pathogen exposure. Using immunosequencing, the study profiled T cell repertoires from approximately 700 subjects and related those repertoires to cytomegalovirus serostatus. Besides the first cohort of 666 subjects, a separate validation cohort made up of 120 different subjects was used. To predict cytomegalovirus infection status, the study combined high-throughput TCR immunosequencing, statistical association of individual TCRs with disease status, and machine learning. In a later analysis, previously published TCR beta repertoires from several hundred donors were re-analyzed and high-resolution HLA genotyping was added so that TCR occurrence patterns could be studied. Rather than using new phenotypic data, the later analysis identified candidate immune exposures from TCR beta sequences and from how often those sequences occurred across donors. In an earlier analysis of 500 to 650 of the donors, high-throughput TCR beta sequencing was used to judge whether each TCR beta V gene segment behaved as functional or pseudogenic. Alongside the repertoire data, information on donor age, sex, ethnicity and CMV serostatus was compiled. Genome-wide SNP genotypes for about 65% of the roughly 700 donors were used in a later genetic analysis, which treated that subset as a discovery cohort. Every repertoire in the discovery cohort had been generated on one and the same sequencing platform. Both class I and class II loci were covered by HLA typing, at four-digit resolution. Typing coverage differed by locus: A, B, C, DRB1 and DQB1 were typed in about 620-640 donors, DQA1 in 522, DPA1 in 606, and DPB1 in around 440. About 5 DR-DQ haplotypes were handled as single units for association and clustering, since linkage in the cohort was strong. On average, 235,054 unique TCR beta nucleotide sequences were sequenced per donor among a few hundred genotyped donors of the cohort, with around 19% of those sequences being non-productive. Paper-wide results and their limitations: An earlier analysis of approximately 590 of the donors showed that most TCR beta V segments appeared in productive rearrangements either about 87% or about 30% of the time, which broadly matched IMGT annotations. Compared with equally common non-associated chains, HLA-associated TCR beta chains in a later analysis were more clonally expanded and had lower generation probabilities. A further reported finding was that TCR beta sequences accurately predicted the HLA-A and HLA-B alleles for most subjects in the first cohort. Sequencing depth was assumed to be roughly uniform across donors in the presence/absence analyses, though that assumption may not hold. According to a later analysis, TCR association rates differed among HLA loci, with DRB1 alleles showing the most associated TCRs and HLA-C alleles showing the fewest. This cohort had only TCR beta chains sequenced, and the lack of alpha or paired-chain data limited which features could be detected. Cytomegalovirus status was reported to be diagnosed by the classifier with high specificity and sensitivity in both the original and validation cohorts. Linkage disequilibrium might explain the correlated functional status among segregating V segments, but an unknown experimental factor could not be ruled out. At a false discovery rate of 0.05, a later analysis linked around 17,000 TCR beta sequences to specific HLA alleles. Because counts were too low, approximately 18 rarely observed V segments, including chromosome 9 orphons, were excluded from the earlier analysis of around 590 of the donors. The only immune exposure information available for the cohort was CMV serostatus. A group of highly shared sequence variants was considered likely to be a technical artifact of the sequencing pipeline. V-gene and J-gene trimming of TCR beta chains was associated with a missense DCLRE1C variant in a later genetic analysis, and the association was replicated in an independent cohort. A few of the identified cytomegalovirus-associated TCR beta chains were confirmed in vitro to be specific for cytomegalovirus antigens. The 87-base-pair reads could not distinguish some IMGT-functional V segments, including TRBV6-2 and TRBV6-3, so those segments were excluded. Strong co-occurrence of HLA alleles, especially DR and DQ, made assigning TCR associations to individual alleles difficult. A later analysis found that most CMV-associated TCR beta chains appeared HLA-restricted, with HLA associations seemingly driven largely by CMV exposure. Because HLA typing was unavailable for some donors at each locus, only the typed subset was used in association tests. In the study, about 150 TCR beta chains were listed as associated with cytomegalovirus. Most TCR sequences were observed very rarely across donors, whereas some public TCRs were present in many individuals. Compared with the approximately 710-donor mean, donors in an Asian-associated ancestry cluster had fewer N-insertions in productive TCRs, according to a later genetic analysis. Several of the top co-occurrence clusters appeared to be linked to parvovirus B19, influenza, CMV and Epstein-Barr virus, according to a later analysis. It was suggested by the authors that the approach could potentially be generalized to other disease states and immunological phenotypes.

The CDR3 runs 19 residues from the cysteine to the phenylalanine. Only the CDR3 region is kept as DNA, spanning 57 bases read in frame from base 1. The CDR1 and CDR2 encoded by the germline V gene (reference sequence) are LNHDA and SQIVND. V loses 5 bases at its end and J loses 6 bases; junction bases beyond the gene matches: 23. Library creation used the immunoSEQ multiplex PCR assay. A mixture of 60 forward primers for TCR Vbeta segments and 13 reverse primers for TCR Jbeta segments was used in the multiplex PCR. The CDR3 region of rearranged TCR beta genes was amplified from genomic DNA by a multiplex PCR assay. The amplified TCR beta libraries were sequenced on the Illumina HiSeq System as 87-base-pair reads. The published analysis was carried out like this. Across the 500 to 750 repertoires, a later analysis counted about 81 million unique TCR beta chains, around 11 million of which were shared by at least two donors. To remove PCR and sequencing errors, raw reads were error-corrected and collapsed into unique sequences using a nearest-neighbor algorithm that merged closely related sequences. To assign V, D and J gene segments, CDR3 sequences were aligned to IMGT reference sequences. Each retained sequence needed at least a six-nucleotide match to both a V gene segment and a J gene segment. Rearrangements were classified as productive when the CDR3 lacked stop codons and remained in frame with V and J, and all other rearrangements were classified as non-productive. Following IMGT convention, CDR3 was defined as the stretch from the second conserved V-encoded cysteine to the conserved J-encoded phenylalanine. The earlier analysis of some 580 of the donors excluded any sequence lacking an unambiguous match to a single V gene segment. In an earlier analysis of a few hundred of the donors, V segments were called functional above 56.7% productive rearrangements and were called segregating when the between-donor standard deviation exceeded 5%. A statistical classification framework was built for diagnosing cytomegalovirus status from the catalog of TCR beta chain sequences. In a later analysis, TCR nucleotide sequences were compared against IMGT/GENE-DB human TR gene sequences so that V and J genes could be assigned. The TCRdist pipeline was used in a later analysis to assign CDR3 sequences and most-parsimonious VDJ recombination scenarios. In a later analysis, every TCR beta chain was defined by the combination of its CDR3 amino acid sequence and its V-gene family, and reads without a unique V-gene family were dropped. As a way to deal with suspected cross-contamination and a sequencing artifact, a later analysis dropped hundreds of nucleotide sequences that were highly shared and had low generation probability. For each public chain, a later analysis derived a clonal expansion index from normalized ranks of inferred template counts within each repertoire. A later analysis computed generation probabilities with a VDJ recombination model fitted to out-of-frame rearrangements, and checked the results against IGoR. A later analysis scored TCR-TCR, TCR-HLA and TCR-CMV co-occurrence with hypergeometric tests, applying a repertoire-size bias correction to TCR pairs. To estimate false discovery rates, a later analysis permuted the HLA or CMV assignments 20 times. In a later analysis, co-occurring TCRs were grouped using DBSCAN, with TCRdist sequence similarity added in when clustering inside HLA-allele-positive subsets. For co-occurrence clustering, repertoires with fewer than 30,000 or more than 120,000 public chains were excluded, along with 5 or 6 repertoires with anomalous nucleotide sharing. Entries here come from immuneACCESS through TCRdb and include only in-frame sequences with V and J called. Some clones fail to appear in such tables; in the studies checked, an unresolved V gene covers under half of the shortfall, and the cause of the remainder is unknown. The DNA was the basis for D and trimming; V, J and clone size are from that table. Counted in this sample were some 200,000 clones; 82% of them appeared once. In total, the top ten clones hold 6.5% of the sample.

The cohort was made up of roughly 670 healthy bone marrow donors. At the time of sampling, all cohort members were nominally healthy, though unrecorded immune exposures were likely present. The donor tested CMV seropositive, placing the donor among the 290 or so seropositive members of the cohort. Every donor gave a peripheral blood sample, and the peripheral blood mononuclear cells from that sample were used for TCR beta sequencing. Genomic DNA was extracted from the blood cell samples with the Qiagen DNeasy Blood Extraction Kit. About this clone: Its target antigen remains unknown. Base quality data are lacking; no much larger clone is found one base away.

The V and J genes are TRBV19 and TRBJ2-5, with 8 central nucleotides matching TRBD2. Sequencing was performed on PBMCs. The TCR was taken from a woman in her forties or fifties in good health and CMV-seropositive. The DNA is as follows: TGTGCCAGTAGTCCACGCCGGGAGCGGGAGAATCCAGAGGGGAAGACCCAGTACTTC. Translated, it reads CASSPRRERENPEGKTQYF.